These 9 T cell receptor beta chains came from one sample sequenced in a study of blood T cell repertoires in COVID-19. Repertoires were generated with immunoSEQ multiplex PCR, while TCRdb's copy carries only in-frame clones and drops some. The top ten clones hold 1.5% to 2% of a sample with about 400,000 clones, over 85% of them seen once. Sequences were obtained from PBMCs or T cells enriched from blood (not recorded which). The receptors derive from a woman aged 25 to 39 who had recovered from COVID-19.

The genes are TRBV28 and TRBJ2-7; D might be TRBD1 (5 bases). The ends were cut back, 4 bases at V and 3 bases at J, with 19 bases in the middle. The CDR3 spans 16 residues. Germline V gene data show CDR1 as MDHEN and CDR2 as SYDVKM. This chain's CDR3 is CASSSMERGQNYEQYF. DNA of the CDR3: TGTGCCAGCAGTTCTATGGAAAGGGGCCAGAACTACGAGCAGTACTTC.

The gene calls are TRBV30 and TRBJ2-1; 8 bases line up with TRBD1. The junction had 0 bases not matched to a gene; V was cut back by 5 bases and J by 0 bases. The germline V gene has CDR1 GTSNPN and CDR2 SVGIG (reference sequence). The CDR3 consists of 13 residues. The CDR3: CAWDRGSYNEQFF. CDR3 coding DNA: TGTGCCTGGGACAGGGGCTCCTACAATGAGCAGTTCTTC.

The chain carries TRBV27 and TRBJ2-3; 12 bases are a match to TRBD2. The CDR3 spans 15 residues. The V and J ends lost 6 bases and 4 bases, in that order; junction bases with no gene match: 5. CDR1 and CDR2 (germline): MNHEY, SMNVEV (reference sequence). Here the CDR3 DNA reads TGTGCCAGCAGAATCCTAGCGGGAGGGGCAGATACGCAGTATTTT. Translating gives CASRILAGGADTQYF.

Points on this clone: The germline gene is not matched at one end of the junction; a read error may be the cause. The chain employs TRBV20-1 and TRBJ1-4, with TRBD1 matching over 7 bases. The germline CDR1 and CDR2 sequences are DFQATT and SNEGSKA (reference sequence). The length of the CDR3 is 11 residues. CDR3 residues: CSASDYIQGYF. Here the CDR3 DNA reads TGCAGTGCTAGCGACTACATACAGGGGTACTTT.

This clone has only one observation. The gene calls are TRBV6-5 and TRBJ1-1; TRBD1 agrees at 7 bases. Per germline, CDR1 MNHEY and CDR2 SVGAGI. V lost 7 bases, J lost 4 bases, and 9 bases stayed unmatched. CDR3 length: 14 amino acids. CDR3 loop: CASNPQGESTEAFF. DNA of the CDR3: TGTGCCAGCAATCCCCAGGGGGAGAGCACTGAAGCTTTCTTT.

This clone came up once. The rearrangement joins TRBV30 to TRBJ2-7, with a tentative D call TRBD2 (7 bases). Trimming stripped 3 bases from V and 2 bases from J, with 17 bases between. There are 15 residues in the CDR3. CDR1 and CDR2 (germline): GTSNPN, SVGIG (reference sequence). In nucleotides, the CDR3 is TGTGCCTGGAGGGGAAGCGGGGCAGGGGCCTACGAGCAGTACTTC. This sequence encodes CAWRGSGAGAYEQYF.

V and J are TRBV30 and TRBJ1-1; maybe TRBD1 (5 bases). The CDR3 totals 14 residues. Trimming removed 0 bases from V and 3 bases from J, with 11 bases in between. Germline CDR1 and CDR2: GTSNPN and SVGIG (reference sequence). This CDR3 is CAWSVGGKDTEAFF. DNA of the CDR3: TGTGCCTGGAGTGTGGGGGGAAAGGACACTGAAGCTTTCTTT.

V usage is TRBV7-9 and J usage is TRBJ2-2, with D hard to call. The CDR3 is made up of 15 amino acids. V lost 0 bases, J lost 5 bases, and 10 bases lay in between. The V gene's germline CDR1 is SEHNR and CDR2 FQNEAQ (reference sequence). CDR3 sequence reads: CASSLAVTLTGELFF. DNA of the CDR3: TGTGCCAGCAGCTTAGCTGTGACACTTACCGGGGAGCTGTTTTTT.

CDR3 loop: CASSNHTGARQPQHF. The CDR3 nucleotides read TGTGCCAGCAGCAACCACACAGGGGCTCGTCAGCCCCAGCATTTT. The chain uses TRBV21-1 and TRBJ1-5; the D call TRBD1 from the table was never checked on the DNA. TRBV21-1 is annotated as a pseudogene. This CDR3 spans 15 amino acids.